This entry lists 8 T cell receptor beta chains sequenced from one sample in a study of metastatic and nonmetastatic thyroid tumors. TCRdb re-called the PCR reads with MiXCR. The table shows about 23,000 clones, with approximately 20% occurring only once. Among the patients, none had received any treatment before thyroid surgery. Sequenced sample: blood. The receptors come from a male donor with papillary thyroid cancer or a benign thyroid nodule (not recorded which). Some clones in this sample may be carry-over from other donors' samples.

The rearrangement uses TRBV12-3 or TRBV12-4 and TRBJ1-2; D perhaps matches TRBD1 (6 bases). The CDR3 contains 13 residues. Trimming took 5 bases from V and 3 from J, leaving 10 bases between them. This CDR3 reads CASSLQGDYGYTF. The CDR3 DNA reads TGTGCCAGCAGTCTACAGGGTGACTATGGCTACACCTTC.

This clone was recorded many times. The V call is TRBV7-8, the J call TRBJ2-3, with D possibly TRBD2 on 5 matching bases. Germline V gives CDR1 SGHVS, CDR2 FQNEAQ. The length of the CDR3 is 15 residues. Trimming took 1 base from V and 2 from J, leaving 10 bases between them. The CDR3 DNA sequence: TGTGCCAGCAGCTTAGTCGGGGTGGTCACAGATACGCAGTATTTT. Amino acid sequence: CASSLVGVVTDTQYF.

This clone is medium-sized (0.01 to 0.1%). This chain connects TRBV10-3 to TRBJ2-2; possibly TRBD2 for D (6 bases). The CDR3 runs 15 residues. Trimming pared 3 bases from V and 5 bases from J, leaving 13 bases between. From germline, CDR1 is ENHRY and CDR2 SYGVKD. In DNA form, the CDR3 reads TGTGCCATCAGTGACTCGGGAGAAGGGACCGGGGAGCTGTTTTTT. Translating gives CAISDSGEGTGELFF.

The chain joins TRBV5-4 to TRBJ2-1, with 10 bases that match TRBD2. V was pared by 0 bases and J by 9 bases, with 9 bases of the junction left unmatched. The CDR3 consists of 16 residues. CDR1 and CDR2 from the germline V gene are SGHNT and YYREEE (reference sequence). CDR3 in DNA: TGTGCCAGCAGCTTGGGTGGGACTAGCGATGTGTGTGAGCAGTTCTTC. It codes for CASSLGGTSDVCEQFF.

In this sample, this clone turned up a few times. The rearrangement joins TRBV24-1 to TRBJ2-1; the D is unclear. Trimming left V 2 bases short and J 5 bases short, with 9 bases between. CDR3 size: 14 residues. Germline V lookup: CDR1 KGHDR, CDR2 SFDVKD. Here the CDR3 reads CATSDYGRNNEQFF. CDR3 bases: TGTGCCACCAGTGATTACGGCAGAAACAATGAGCAGTTCTTC.

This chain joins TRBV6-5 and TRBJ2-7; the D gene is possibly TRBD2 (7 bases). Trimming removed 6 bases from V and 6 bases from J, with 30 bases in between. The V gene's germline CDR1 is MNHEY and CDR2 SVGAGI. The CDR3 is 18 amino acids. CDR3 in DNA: TGTGCCAGCAGCACCTCCCGGGGGGCTGGGCAGCTGAAGGCCGAGCAGTACTTC. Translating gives CASSTSRGAGQLKAEQYF.

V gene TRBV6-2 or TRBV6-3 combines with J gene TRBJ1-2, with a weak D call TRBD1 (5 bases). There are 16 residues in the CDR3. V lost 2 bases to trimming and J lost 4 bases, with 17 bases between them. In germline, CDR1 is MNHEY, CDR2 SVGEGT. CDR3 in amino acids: CASSYPSGGAIYGYTF. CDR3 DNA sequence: TGTGCCAGCAGTTACCCCTCGGGAGGGGCGATCTATGGCTACACCTTC.

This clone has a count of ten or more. The CDR3 here is CSASSGTSSYEQYF. The CDR3 nucleotides read TGCAGTGCTAGTAGCGGGACTAGCTCCTACGAGCAGTACTTC. The genes are TRBV20-1 and TRBJ2-7; the match to TRBD2 covers 8 bases. Trimming took 3 bases from V and 0 from J; bases not matched to a gene: 4. This CDR3 is built from 14 residues. CDR1 and CDR2 (germline): DFQATT, SNEGSKA (reference sequence).